Described below is a single T cell receptor (beta chain) sequence and its context. CDR1 is SGDLS and CDR2 is YYNGEE in the germline V gene. The CDR3 is 14 residues long. V lost 3 bases, J lost 0 bases, and 7 bases lay in between. TCRdb keeps only in-frame clones here, not all; method: immunoSEQ multiplex PCR. The table lists about 210,000 clones, around 89% of them singletons. This sample stems from a study of blood T cell repertoires in COVID-19. For the study at large: T cells, B-cell-depleted T cells, or PBMCs provided the cDNA or gDNA that served as material.

The sequenced sample was peripheral blood. The clonotype originates from a man aged 65 to 79 with acute or convalescent COVID-19. This chain connects TRBV9 to TRBJ1-5; D is unresolved. In DNA form, the CDR3 reads TGTGCCAGCAGCGGAGACATTAGCAATCAGCCCCAGCATTTT. Amino acid sequence: CASSGDISNQPQHF.